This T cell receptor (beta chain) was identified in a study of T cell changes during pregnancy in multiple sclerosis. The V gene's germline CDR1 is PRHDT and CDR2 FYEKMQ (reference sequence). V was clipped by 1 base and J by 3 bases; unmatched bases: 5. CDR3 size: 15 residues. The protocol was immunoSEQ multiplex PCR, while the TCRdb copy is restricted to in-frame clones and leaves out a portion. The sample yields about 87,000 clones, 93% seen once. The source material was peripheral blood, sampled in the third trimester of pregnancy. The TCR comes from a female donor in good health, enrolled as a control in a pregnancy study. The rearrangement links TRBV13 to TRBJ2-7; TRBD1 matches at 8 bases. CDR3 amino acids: CASSLVGQGNYEQYF. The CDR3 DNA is TGTGCCAGCAGCTTAGTTGGACAGGGAAACTACGAGCAGTACTTC.